This T cell receptor beta chain was identified in a study of early T cells in non-severe SARS-CoV-2 infection. Findings and caveats of the study: Clonotype matching in VDJdb favored anti-spike CD8 responses and did not capture private and CD4 specificities.

Separate cDNA molecules each had unique molecular identifiers attached to them. TCRdb reprocessed the 5' RACE reads with MiXCR, giving one entry per CDR3 protein. The sample holds roughly 40,000 distinct CDR3 sequences, roughly 6% seen once. A note on this clonotype: Its target is unknown.

CDR1 is SGDLS, CDR2 YYNGEE, per germline. This CDR3 is built from 16 residues. The V segment lost 3 bases and the J segment 6 bases; nucleotides outside the gene matches: 10. The chain couples TRBV9 to TRBJ1-4; 8 bases line up with TRBD1. This TCR derives from an adult who was a healthcare worker with PCR-confirmed SARS-CoV-2 infection or an uninfected control (not recorded which). Sequencing was performed on whole blood. DNA for the CDR3: TGTGCCAGCAGCGCTGGACAGGGTCACGGTCATGAAAAACTGTTTTTT. This sequence encodes CASSAGQGHGHEKLFF.